This TCR beta chain comes out of a study of CD8+CD57+ T cells in acquired aplastic anemia. Study background: The sorted CD4+ and CD8+ cells yielded an average around 3 ug of DNA. On average, healthy donors gave about 10.8 million reads for CD4+ cells.

General study findings and limits: Patients and controls shared 25 to 30 CD8+ CDR3 sequences, which appeared highly expressed in patients and within their immunodominant clones. Any difference that existed in CD8+ Simpson's diversity between patients and controls was not significant.

TCR beta VDJ and CDR3 were profiled, and genomic DNA was the template. MiXCR, run by TCRdb on the reads, gives a single entry per CDR3 protein. The sample has over 45,000 distinct CDR3 sequences, approximately 72% seen once; the top ten hold 34%. This clonotype has only one observation. Its antigen is still unknown. Germline CDR1 reads ENHRY; CDR2 reads SYGVKD. Trimming took off 4 bases at V and 5 bases at J, with 6 bases between the two ends. This CDR3 comprises 13 residues. This chain connects TRBV10-3 to TRBJ1-6, with D possibly being TRBD1 (5 bases). The receptor was isolated from a human donor in good health, serving as a control. The sequencing input was sorted CD4+, CD8+, or CD8+CD57+ T cells (not recorded which) from PBMCs. CDR3 sequence (DNA): TGTGCCATCAGTGGGGGGAATAATTCACCCCTCCACTTT. Its translation is CAISGGNNSPLHF.